The source of this T cell receptor beta chain is a study of tissue T cells after allogeneic stem cell transplantation. Study as a whole: Samples with visible lymphocytes on H&E were prioritized for sequencing.

Repertoires were generated with immunoSEQ multiplex PCR, while TCRdb's copy carries only in-frame clones and drops some. Among over 1,000 clones, less than 70% were seen once, and the ten largest hold around a sixth. Enrolled prospectively were adult allogeneic hematopoietic cell transplant recipients whose graft-versus-host disease was steroid-refractory. Autopsy tissues spanned esophagus to rectum, liver, skin, and lymphoid organs including spleen. The sequence was collected from a male patient over 55 with steroid-refractory graft-versus-host disease after an allogeneic stem cell transplant. Certain T cells may be donor cells from the graft. The sequences come from stomach tissue, collected at autopsy.

CDR3 in amino acids: CASSVLAGPTDTQYF. The CDR3 DNA follows: TGTGCCAGCAGCGTACTAGCGGGGCCCACAGATACGCAGTATTTT. The J gene is TRBJ2-3, the V gene TRBV9; 9 nucleotides align to TRBD2. In germline, CDR1 is SGDLS, CDR2 YYNGEE. V lost 1 base to trimming and J lost 2 bases; unmatched junction nucleotides: 2. This CDR3 has 15 amino acids.